This TCR beta chain originates from a study of tumor and adjacent non-tumor tissue in lung cancer. On the study more broadly: Patients comprised 12 adenocarcinoma, a couple of squamous cell carcinoma and 1 small cell lung cancer.

Concerning this clonotype itself: Its specificity is unknown. Its ends do not fully match the called genes, so a read error is possible.

The CDR3 has 14 amino acids. Germline CDR1 is SGHAT and CDR2 is FQNNGV. Three rounds of nested PCR, following a modified ARM-PCR protocol, produced the TCRbeta library. TCRdb reanalysed the multiplex PCR reads using MiXCR and keeps one entry per CDR3 protein. The sample carries about 80,000 distinct CDR3 sequences, 70% to 90% recorded once. General observations from the study: Shorter survival was associated with higher TCR diversity in tumors.

The template was RNA from unsorted bulk tissue. Distant lung tissue was collected more than 3 cm away from the tumor edge. Donors were chemotherapy-naive, newly diagnosed lung cancer surgical patients in China, August–November 2014. The V gene is TRBV11-2, the J gene TRBJ1-1; 7 bases line up with TRBD1. The TCR sequence derives from a man aged 60 to 75 with non-small cell lung cancer. The sample was distant non-tumor lung tissue. The CDR3 sequence is CDSGLTGIGTEAFF. The CDR3 coding sequence is TGTGACAGCGGCTTGACAGGGATAGGGACTGAAGCTTTCTTT.